The T cell receptor beta chain described here comes from a study of blood T cells in healthy people across ages. Study overall: Researchers report that template switching captured about one barcoded beta molecule per two T cells.

This clonotype has a count of ten or more. Antigen specificity is unknown. Germline CDR1 is SGHTA and CDR2 is FQGNSA. V gave up 1 base and J gave up 4 bases; unmatched junction bases: 4. This CDR3 contains 15 residues. Findings and caveats of the study: Both naive CD4+ cell counts and diversity were greater in long-lived donors than in aged donors.

Combining a sample-barcoded 5' primer with a J-beta primer mix, a second PCR ran for about 6 to 11 cycles. The template-switch adaptor, which had 12 random nucleotides, put a tag on each cDNA molecule. Researchers report that each sample yielded at least 2.5 million CDR3-containing paired-end reads. TCRdb reprocessed the 5' RACE reads via MiXCR and lists one record per CDR3 protein. The sample holds 1.5 million to 2 million distinct CDR3 sequences, approximately 50% seen once. Sequenced material: blood. The TCR originated in a woman between 40 and 50 years old in good health. The chain recombines TRBV7-2 with TRBJ2-1, with 7 bases that match TRBD2. The DNA for the CDR3 is TGTGCCAGCAGCTTAGTACTGGGGGGGTACAATGAGCAGTTCTTC. This gives the protein CASSLVLGGYNEQFF.